This passage covers 27 T cell receptor beta chains from one sample sequenced in a study of cytomegalovirus exposure and HLA in healthy donors. PCR amplification relied on 60 Vbeta primers (plus 13 Jbeta primers). Assay: immunoSEQ multiplex PCR; the TCRdb copy retains only in-frame clones and omits some. The sample holds 95,000 to 100,000 clones; about 74% are singletons and the top ten take around 7.2%. The sample comprised PBMCs. These receptors all come from a female donor in good health and CMV-seronegative.

This sequence joins TRBV11-2 and TRBJ1-2; 8 nucleotides align to TRBD1. Germline CDR1 SGHAT, CDR2 FQNNGV. The ends lost 1 base at V and 8 bases at J; junction bases unmatched: 3. The CDR3 loop spans 13 amino acids. The CDR3 DNA follows: TGTGCCAGCAGCTTAGGGACAGGGTGGGGCTACACCTTC. Encoded protein: CASSLGTGWGYTF. The full variable domain, with the rest looked up from reference TRBV11-2 and TRBJ1-2, is EAGVAQSPRYKIIEKRQSVAFWCNPISGHATLYWYQQILGQGPKLLIQFQNNGVVDDSQLPKDRFSAERLKGVDSTLKIQPAKLEDSAVYLCASSLGTGWGYTFGSGTRLTVV.

This clone appeared once. In DNA form, the CDR3 reads TGTGCCAGCAGCCGACCGGGACAGGGCAACCCGAACACTGAAGCTTTCTTT. Translation: CASSRPGQGNPNTEAFF. The rearrangement links TRBV7-9 to TRBJ1-1; 9 bases are shared with TRBD1. The CDR3 is made up of 17 amino acids. J lost 1 base, V lost 5 bases, and 11 bases had no gene match. The germline CDR1 and CDR2 sequences are SEHNR and FQNEAQ (reference sequence).

V is TRBV6-5 and J is TRBJ1-6; a possible D gene is TRBD1 (6 bases). Germline V CDR1 and CDR2: MNHEY, SVGAGI. CDR3 length: 14 residues. Trimming cost V 3 bases and J 7 bases, with 10 bases left between them. The DNA of the CDR3 is TGTGCCAGCAGTTATGGTACAGGGAATTCACCCCTCCACTTT. Translation: CASSYGTGNSPLHF.

The chain has TRBV7-2 and TRBJ2-7, with D possibly TRBD1 on 5 matching bases. Germline CDR1 SGHTA, CDR2 FQGNSA. The CDR3 is 15 amino acids. Trimming stripped 1 base from V and 1 base from J, with 11 bases between. The CDR3 reads CASSLVTGYSYEQYF. CDR3 in DNA: TGTGCCAGCAGCTTAGTAACAGGTTATTCCTACGAGCAGTACTTC.

The CDR3: CASSIITGSNPLYEQYF. As DNA, the CDR3 is TGTGCCAGCAGTATCATTACAGGGTCCAATCCCCTCTACGAGCAGTACTTC. This chain joins TRBV28 and TRBJ2-7; weak D call: TRBD1 (6 bases). Germline-derived CDR1 and CDR2 are MDHEN and SYDVKM. Trimming cost V 5 bases and J 3 bases, with 23 bases left between them. CDR3 length equals 17 residues.

The rearrangement links TRBV4-3 to TRBJ1-2; D may be TRBD1 (5 bases). The V gene lost 0 bases and the J gene lost 8 bases, with 13 bases spanning the gap. Germline CDR1 is LGHNA and CDR2 is YSLEER. This CDR3 comprises 14 residues. The CDR3 spells CASSQDRTGWGYTF. The CDR3 region has the DNA TGCGCCAGCAGCCAAGATCGTACAGGTTGGGGCTACACCTTC.

This chain links TRBV19 with TRBJ1-1; D is uncertain. The CDR3 totals 13 residues. CDR1 LNHDA and CDR2 SQIVND come from the germline V gene (reference sequence). Trimming pared 2 bases from V and 11 bases from J, leaving 15 bases between. The DNA of the CDR3 is TGTGCCAGTAGTATAACGGGGAATAACGATGCTTTCTTT. The encoded protein is CASSITGNNDAFF.

The chain joins TRBV18 to TRBJ1-1; 10 bases line up with TRBD1. With 6 bases clipped from V and 4 bases from J, the junction kept 5 bases outside the gene matches. This CDR3 comprises 14 residues. Per germline, CDR1 KGHSH and CDR2 LQKENI. CDR3 bases: TGTGCCAGCTCCCCCGGGACAGGGGCCACTGAAGCTTTCTTT. Encoded protein: CASSPGTGATEAFF.

The table lists this clone with a few counts. The chain joins TRBV5-4 to TRBJ2-2; 8 positions match TRBD1. The CDR3 is 16 residues long. The V gene's germline CDR1 is SGHNT and CDR2 YYREEE (reference sequence). Unmatched junction bases numbered 3, after V lost 2 bases and J lost 0 bases. This CDR3 is CASSFRQGPNTGELFF. The CDR3 DNA follows: TGTGCCAGCAGCTTTAGACAGGGGCCGAACACCGGGGAGCTGTTTTTT.

The gene calls are TRBV30 and TRBJ1-5; TRBD1 might be the D (6 bases). V gave up 2 bases and J gave up 0 bases, with 11 bases separating them. The V gene's germline CDR1 is GTSNPN and CDR2 SVGIG (reference sequence). This CDR3 spans 15 amino acids. The CDR3 DNA follows: TGTGCCTGGAGTCGGACAGATTATAGCAATCAGCCCCAGCATTTT. The encoded protein is CAWSRTDYSNQPQHF.

The rearrangement links TRBV7-2 to TRBJ1-1, with D uncertain. The CDR3 totals 13 residues. Germline CDR1 and CDR2: SGHTA and FQGNSA. Trimming removed 5 bases at V and 4 bases at J, with 11 bases between. CDR3 residues: CASSRTPATEAFF. DNA of the CDR3: TGTGCCAGCAGCCGAACTCCCGCCACTGAAGCTTTCTTT.

The V gene is TRBV7-2, the J gene TRBJ1-5; D ambiguous. Germline CDR1 SGHTA, CDR2 FQGNSA. Trimming took off 3 bases at V and 0 bases at J, with 9 bases between the two ends. The CDR3 is made up of 15 amino acids. The CDR3 DNA reads as TGTGCCAGCAGCTTGTCTCGGGGTAGCAATCAGCCCCAGCATTTT. This sequence encodes CASSLSRGSNQPQHF.

V is TRBV7-3 and J is TRBJ2-3; D not certain. Germline V gene sequence: CDR1 SGHTA, CDR2 FQGTGA. The V end lost 1 base, the J end lost 1 base, and 6 bases lay between the germline ends. There are 14 residues in the CDR3. The chain's CDR3 is CASSLRTGTDTQYF. The CDR3 nucleotides read TGTGCCAGCAGCTTAAGAACAGGCACAGATACGCAGTATTTT. Drawing the rest from reference TRBV7-3 and TRBJ2-3, the complete variable domain is GAGVSQTPSNKVTEKGKYVELRCDPISGHTALYWYRQSLGQGPEFLIYFQGTGAADDSGLPNDRFFAVRPEGSVSTLKIQRTERGDSAVYLCASSLRTGTDTQYFGPGTRLTVL.

The J gene is TRBJ2-3, the V gene TRBV9; D is uncertain. In germline, CDR1 is SGDLS, CDR2 YYNGEE. Deletions cut 0 bases from V and 2 bases from J, with 7 bases between. The CDR3 sequence is 14 residues long. The CDR3 loop reads CASSVGDNTDTQYF. CDR3 nucleotide sequence: TGTGCCAGCAGCGTAGGAGATAACACAGATACGCAGTATTTT. The complete variable domain, with remaining parts taken from reference TRBV9 and TRBJ2-3, reads DSGVTQTPKHLITATGQRVTLRCSPRSGDLSVYWYQQSLDQGLQFLIQYYNGEERAKGNILERFSAQQFPDLHSELNLSSLELGDSALYFCASSVGDNTDTQYFGPGTRLTVL.

This clone was seen a handful of times. The chain joins TRBV7-9 to TRBJ1-1; no firm D call. V was shortened by 2 bases and J by 3 bases, with 16 bases between the two germline ends. The CDR3 totals 16 residues. CDR1 SEHNR and CDR2 FQNEAQ come from the germline V gene (reference sequence). The CDR3 region has the DNA TGTGCCAGCAGCTTATCGGTACGGAAGGGAGACACTGAAGCTTTCTTT. Its translation: CASSLSVRKGDTEAFF. The full variable domain, in which reference TRBV7-9 and TRBJ1-1 provide the parts outside the CDR3, is DTGVSQNPRHKITKRGQNVTFRCDPISEHNRLYWYRQTLGQGPEFLTYFQNEAQLEKSRLLSDRFSAERPKGSFSTLEIQRTEQGDSAMYLCASSLSVRKGDTEAFFGQGTRLTVV.

The chain carries TRBV7-3 and TRBJ2-1, with 12 bases fitting TRBD2. The CDR3 runs to 16 residues. V shed 5 bases, J shed 10 bases, and the junction held 12 bases outside the gene matches. Germline V gene data show CDR1 as SGHTA and CDR2 as FQGTGA. CDR3 residues: CASSPGSSGGAREQFF. The CDR3 region has the DNA TGTGCCAGCAGCCCGGGGTCTAGCGGGGGGGCTAGGGAGCAGTTCTTC.

This clone was observed once. The rearrangement links TRBV5-1 to TRBJ2-7; no firm D call. The CDR3 runs 14 residues. Germline V gives CDR1 SGHRS, CDR2 YFSETQ. With 1 base removed from V and 2 bases from J, the gap between germline ends came to 10 bases. In DNA form, the CDR3 reads TGCGCCAGCAGCTTGTCGGCGGTTGCCTACGAGCAGTACTTC. This translates into CASSLSAVAYEQYF.

By proportion, this clone is medium-sized (0.01 to 0.1%). The chain employs TRBV28 and TRBJ1-3; 10 nucleotides line up with TRBD1. This CDR3 contains 15 residues. V was clipped by 4 bases and J by 6 bases; unmatched bases: 6. CDR1 is MDHEN and CDR2 is SYDVKM in the germline V gene. CDR3 nucleotide sequence: TGTGCCAGCAGTTCGACAGGGGGCATGGTAAACACCATATATTTT. It is translated as CASSSTGGMVNTIYF.

The chain is built from TRBV5-1 and TRBJ2-7; D remains ambiguous. This CDR3 has 14 amino acids. V lost 0 bases, J lost 0 bases, and 7 bases lay in between. Germline V lookup: CDR1 SGHRS, CDR2 YFSETQ. CDR3 sequence: CASSLVASSYEQYF. The CDR3 nucleotides are TGCGCCAGCAGCTTGGTGGCCAGCTCCTACGAGCAGTACTTC.

This clone was seen a handful of times. The chain carries TRBV4-3 and TRBJ2-7, with a possible D match to TRBD2 (6 bases). The CDR3 runs 13 residues. CDR1 is LGHNA, CDR2 YSLEER, per germline. Trimming took off 4 bases at V and 3 bases at J, with 10 bases between the two ends. The CDR3 region is CASSRPTSYEQYF. The CDR3 DNA reads TGCGCCAGCAGCCGACCGACTAGCTACGAGCAGTACTTC.

This clone has a single count. This chain uses TRBV2 with TRBJ2-5; D perhaps matches TRBD1 (6 bases). Trimming took 5 bases from V and 0 from J, leaving 10 bases between them. This CDR3 is built from 14 residues. Germline V gives CDR1 SNHLY, CDR2 FYNNEI. The CDR3 region has the DNA TGTGCCAGCAGTCTCCGGACAGACCAAGAGACCCAGTACTTC. Amino acids: CASSLRTDQETQYF.

Only one count was recorded for this clone. The chain couples TRBV9 to TRBJ2-5, with 7 bases identical to TRBD2. Germline V gives CDR1 SGDLS, CDR2 YYNGEE. The trim removed 0 bases at V and 0 bases at J, leaving 11 bases unmatched. The CDR3 extends over 18 amino acids. The DNA for the CDR3 is TGTGCCAGCAGCGTAGATGCCCGGGCTAGCGGATACCAAGAGACCCAGTACTTC. It specifies CASSVDARASGYQETQYF.

This chain joins TRBV5-6 and TRBJ2-7, with 9 bases lining up with TRBD1. V trimming: 4 bases; J trimming: 4 bases; junction bases outside the gene matches: 6. The CDR3 loop spans 14 amino acids. In germline, CDR1 is SGHDT, CDR2 YYEEEE. The DNA for the CDR3 is TGTGCCAGCAGCGGGACAGGGTCAAGGTACGAGCAGTACTTC. Its translation is CASSGTGSRYEQYF.

This chain uses TRBV7-2 with TRBJ2-3; a weak D match, TRBD2 (5 bases). V dropped 1 base and J dropped 0 bases, with 20 bases sitting between them. The CDR3 covers 19 residues. In germline, CDR1 is SGHTA, CDR2 FQGNSA. The CDR3 loop is CASSLESSIRITSTDTQYF. As DNA, the CDR3 is TGTGCCAGCAGCTTAGAGTCTAGCATTAGAATTACTAGCACAGATACGCAGTATTTT.

Concerning this clone itself: Other DNA sequences within the sample encode an identical CDR3. The J gene is TRBJ1-1, the V gene TRBV18, with D possibly TRBD1 on 6 matching bases. V shed 6 bases and J shed 1 base, with 12 bases lying between them. The CDR3 is 14 amino acids. The germline CDR1 and CDR2 sequences are KGHSH and LQKENI. Written as DNA, the CDR3 is TGTGCCAGCTCGCCCCAGACAGGGAACACTGAAGCTTTCTTT. This gives the protein CASSPQTGNTEAFF.

Only one count was recorded for this clone. The chain is built from TRBV6-5 and TRBJ1-2; 10 nucleotides agree with TRBD1. The CDR3 sequence is 15 residues long. Germline CDR1 and CDR2: MNHEY and SVGAGI. The ends lost 6 bases at V and 7 bases at J; junction bases unmatched: 11. Here the CDR3 reads CASRTTDRGMGGYTF. The CDR3 nucleotides are TGTGCCAGCAGGACTACGGACAGGGGGATGGGTGGCTACACCTTC.

The gene calls are TRBV30 and TRBJ1-2; the D gene is possibly TRBD1 (5 bases). CDR1 and CDR2 from the germline V gene are GTSNPN and SVGIG (reference sequence). The CDR3 sequence is 14 residues long. Trimming shortened V by 2 bases and J by 4 bases, and 14 bases separated the two germline ends. CDR3 in DNA: TGTGCCTGGAGTCCCGACAGCACGTCCTATGGCTACACCTTC. Amino acid sequence: CAWSPDSTSYGYTF.